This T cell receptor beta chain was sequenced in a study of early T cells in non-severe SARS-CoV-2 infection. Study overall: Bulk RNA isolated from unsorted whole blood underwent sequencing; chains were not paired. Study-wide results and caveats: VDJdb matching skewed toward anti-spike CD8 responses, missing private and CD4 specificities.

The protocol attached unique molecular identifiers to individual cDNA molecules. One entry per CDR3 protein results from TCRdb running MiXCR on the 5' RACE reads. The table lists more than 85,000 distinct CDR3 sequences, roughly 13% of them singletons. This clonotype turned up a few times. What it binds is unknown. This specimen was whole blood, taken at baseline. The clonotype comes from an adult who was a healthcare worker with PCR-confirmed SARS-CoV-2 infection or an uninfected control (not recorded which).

The CDR3 coding sequence is TGTGCCAGCAGCCCTGGGGGGAACGGGGACAGTGAAGCTTTCTTT. Protein: CASSPGGNGDSEAFF. V gene TRBV6-6 combines with J gene TRBJ1-1; 7 nucleotides match TRBD1. CDR3 length equals 15 residues. J was trimmed by 7 bases and V by 6 bases; bases with no gene match: 14. Germline CDR1 MNHNY, CDR2 SVGAGI (reference sequence).